This T cell receptor (beta chain) was captured by sequencing in a study of cytotoxic CD8 clonotypes in ibrutinib-treated CLL. Whole-study context: Of a cohort that held around 10 relapsed/refractory and roughly 14 treatment-naive patients, some 17 were IGHV unmutated. On average, each sample had some 250,000 productive templates and approximately 100,000 productive rearrangements.

CDR1 MGHDK and CDR2 SYGVNS come from the germline V gene. J gave up 6 bases and V 3 bases, and 14 bases lay outside the gene matches. The CDR3 contains 17 residues. Clones were sequenced by immunoSEQ multiplex PCR, and TCRdb holds only the in-frame ones, with some missing. The sample lists approximately 190,000 clones, roughly three quarters occurring once. The sequencing used PBMCs, collected after 12 months of ibrutinib treatment. The chain recombines TRBV25-1 with TRBJ2-1; 7 nucleotides align to TRBD1. This clonotype originated in a human donor with chronic lymphocytic leukemia. The CDR3 sequence: CASSDRRQGQSSNEQFF. The CDR3, as DNA: TGTGCCAGCAGTGACCGAAGACAGGGCCAATCAAGCAATGAGCAGTTCTTC. Supplemented by reference TRBV25-1 and TRBJ2-1, the full variable domain reads EADIYQTPRYLVIGTGKKITLECSQTMGHDKMYWYQQDPGMELHLIHYSYGVNSTEKGDLSSESTVSRIRTEHFPLTLESARPSHTSQYLCASSDRRQGQSSNEQFFGPGTRLTVL.